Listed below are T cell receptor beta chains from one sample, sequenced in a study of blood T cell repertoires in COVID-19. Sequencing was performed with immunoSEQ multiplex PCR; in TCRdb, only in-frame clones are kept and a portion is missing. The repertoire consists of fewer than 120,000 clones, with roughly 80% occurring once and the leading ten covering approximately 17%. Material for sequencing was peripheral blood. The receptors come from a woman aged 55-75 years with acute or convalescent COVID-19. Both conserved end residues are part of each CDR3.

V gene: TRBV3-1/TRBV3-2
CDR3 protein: CASSRLQGNIQYF

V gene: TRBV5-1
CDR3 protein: CASSVGQETSTQYF

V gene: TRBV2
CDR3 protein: CADEGSWGYTF

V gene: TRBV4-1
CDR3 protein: CASSQDRDSLLYGYTF

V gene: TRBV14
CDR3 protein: CASSQFGGVTDTQYF

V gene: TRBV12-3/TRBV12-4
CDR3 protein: CASRSGGAHEQYF

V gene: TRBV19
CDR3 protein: CASSIGRHRAGELFF

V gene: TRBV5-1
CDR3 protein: CASSLEGGPPDTQYF

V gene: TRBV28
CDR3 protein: CASNKDTRLNEKLFF

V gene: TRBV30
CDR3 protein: CAWRRQSYYGYTF

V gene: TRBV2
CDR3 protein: CASRIRRGNNEQFF

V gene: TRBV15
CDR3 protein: CATSRDQATPFSTDTQYF

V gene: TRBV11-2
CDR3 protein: CASSLELAGGPYNEQFF

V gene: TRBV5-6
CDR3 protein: CASSLRDRHYGYTF

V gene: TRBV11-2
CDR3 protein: CASSRDCMNTEAFF

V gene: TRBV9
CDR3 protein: CASGRGATTEAFF

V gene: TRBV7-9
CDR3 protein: CASSVTGTAYNEQFF

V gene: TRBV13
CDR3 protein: CASSRRATPGDNEQFF

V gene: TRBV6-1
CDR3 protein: CASSESLQNNSPLHF

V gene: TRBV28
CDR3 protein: CASSFSEDTQYF

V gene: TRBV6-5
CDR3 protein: CASSYSTDSWTIYF

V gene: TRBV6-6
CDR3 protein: CASSAQGDQPQHF

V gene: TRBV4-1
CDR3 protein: CASSQDFLNQPQHF

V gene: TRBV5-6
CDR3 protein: CASSLGGERYEQYF

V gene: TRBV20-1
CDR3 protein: CSAKGGYEQYF

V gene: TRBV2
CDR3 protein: CASRLTGITEAFF

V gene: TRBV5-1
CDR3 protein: CASSLRGGGNTIYF

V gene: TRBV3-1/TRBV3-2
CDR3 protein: CASSQGYSRDRLYGYTF

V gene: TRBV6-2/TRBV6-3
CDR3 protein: CASSYAPGGAHGYTF

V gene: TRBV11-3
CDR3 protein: CASSSQDRPNTEAFF

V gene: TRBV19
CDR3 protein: CASSPGLEETQYF

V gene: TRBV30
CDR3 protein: CAWSTIKGGRYTF

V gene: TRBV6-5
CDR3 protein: CVSREFGNTEAFF

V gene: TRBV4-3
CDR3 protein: CASSQDRGFVVTQYF

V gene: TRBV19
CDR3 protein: CASSIGAKAVQRYGYTF

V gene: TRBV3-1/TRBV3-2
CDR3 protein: CASSRPTGVTTGELFF

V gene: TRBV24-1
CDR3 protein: CATSSALRGGGETQYF

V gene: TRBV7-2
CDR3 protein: CASSLRGFSGNTIYF

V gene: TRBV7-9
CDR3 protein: CASSGTSEDEQYF

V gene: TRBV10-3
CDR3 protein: CAISDRDRAGNTIYF

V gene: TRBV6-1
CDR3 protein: CASSEFTRVVYGYTF

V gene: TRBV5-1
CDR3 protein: CASSLEQLTSGGNPQETQYF

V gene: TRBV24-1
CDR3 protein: CATSAGQGRGETQYF

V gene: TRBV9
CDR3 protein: CASSPGQGTDTQYF

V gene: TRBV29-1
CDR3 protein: CSVAGGRSSNEKLFF

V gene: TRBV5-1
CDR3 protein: CASSLYGGSQETQYF

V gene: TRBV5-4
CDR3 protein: CASSTTSGAQETQYF

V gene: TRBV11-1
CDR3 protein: CASSFQGASGYTF

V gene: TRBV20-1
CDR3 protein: CSASGQGGETQYF

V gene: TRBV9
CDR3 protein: CASSVSSGGREQFF

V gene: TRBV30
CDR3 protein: CAWSAHGGQPQHF

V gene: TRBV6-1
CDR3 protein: CASSDPGTGVEAFF